The clone carrying this T cell receptor (beta chain) was seen a handful of times. As yet, its antigen is unknown. The sample belongs to a study of OX40 agonist ivuxolimab in advanced cancers. Across the study: Ivuxolimab, an agonistic anti-OX40 (CD134) antibody, was given to patients. A partial response was reached by three patients: one with hepatocellular carcinoma and two with cutaneous melanoma.

The CDR3 extends over 12 amino acids. The V and J ends lost 8 bases and 0 bases respectively, with 7 bases between them. Germline-derived CDR1 and CDR2 are MDHEN and SYDVKM. Study results and limitations: There were, on average, more expanded clones in CD8+ T cells than in CD4+.

Generated by immunoSEQ multiplex PCR, the TCRdb table keeps only in-frame clones and is missing some. Seen here are around 76,000 clones, around 82% observed once, and the top ten hold about 5.7%. Autoimmune disease history or systemic immunosuppression barred patients. The chain employs TRBV28 and TRBJ1-2, with a weak D call TRBD1 (5 bases). The TCR was taken from an adult with an advanced solid tumor such as melanoma, head and neck, liver or kidney cancer. Sequenced material: CD4+ or CD8+ T cells sorted from blood, taken in a trial of the OX40 agonist ivuxolimab. CDR3 DNA sequence: TGTGCCAGCCAGGGTGCTAACTATGGCTACACCTTC. Its translation: CASQGANYGYTF.